The 25 T cell receptor beta chains below were found in one sample sequenced in a study of shared clonotypes between healthy human individuals. Sequencing was performed with immunoSEQ multiplex PCR; in TCRdb, only in-frame clones are kept and a portion is missing. This sample has roughly 2.5 million clones, with over 85% found just once. The sequencing input was naive CD4+ T cells sorted from blood. Subset here: CD45RA+ positively selected. Source of these receptors: a man aged 18 to 35 in good health.

The gene calls are TRBV7-2 and TRBJ1-5, with D unresolved. Germline CDR1 and CDR2: SGHTA and FQGNSA. Trimming pared 5 bases from V and 3 bases from J, leaving 5 bases between. The CDR3 runs 12 residues. This chain's CDR3 is CASSNYNQPQHF. The CDR3 DNA is TGTGCCAGCAGCAATTACAATCAGCCCCAGCATTTT.

Points on this clone: The sample carries other DNA sequences with the same CDR3. The chain joins TRBV29-1 to TRBJ1-1; no definite D call. The germline V gene has CDR1 SQVTM and CDR2 ANQGSEA. Trimming took 1 base from V and 2 from J, leaving 8 bases between them. This CDR3 has 13 amino acids. CDR3 sequence (DNA): TGCAGCGTTGAAGGCAGGTTAAACACTGAAGCTTTCTTT. Encoded protein: CSVEGRLNTEAFF.

The gene calls are TRBV2 and TRBJ2-3; D is ambiguous. Trimming left V 8 bases short and J 3 bases short, with 12 bases between. This CDR3 spans 13 amino acids. From germline, CDR1 is SNHLY and CDR2 FYNNEI. This chain's CDR3 is CASGRLRTDTQYF. The CDR3 bases are TGTGCCAGCGGAAGACTTAGGACAGATACGCAGTATTTT.

The chain links TRBV10-3 to TRBJ2-1; 9 positions agree with TRBD2. This CDR3 has 19 residues. V lost 2 bases to trimming and J lost 8 bases; unmatched junction nucleotides: 19. CDR1 is ENHRY, CDR2 SYGVKD, per germline. DNA of the CDR3: TGTGCCATCAGTGAGCCCGTAAGGGGGGCTAGCGGGATAAGGGATGAGCAGTTCTTC. Encoded protein: CAISEPVRGASGIRDEQFF.

The rearrangement links TRBV14 to TRBJ2-7, with a weak D call TRBD2 (5 bases). This CDR3 spans 14 amino acids. V was clipped by 0 bases and J by 7 bases, with 13 bases between them. CDR1 and CDR2 (germline): SGHDN, FVKESK. The CDR3 sequence: CASSQDLRAGEQYF. Written as DNA, the CDR3 is TGTGCCAGCAGCCAAGATTTGAGGGCGGGTGAGCAGTACTTC.

This chain uses TRBV5-1 with TRBJ1-2, with 8 nucleotides matching TRBD1. Germline CDR1 is SGHRS and CDR2 is YFSETQ. Trimming at V came to 4 bases and at J to 8 bases, leaving 10 bases not matched to a gene. There are 14 residues in the CDR3. The CDR3 sequence is CASSIGQGSEGYTF. In nucleotides, the CDR3 is TGCGCCAGCAGCATAGGACAGGGAAGTGAAGGCTACACCTTC.

This rearrangement joins TRBV7-2 to TRBJ2-1, with 9 bases fitting TRBD2. The germline V gene has CDR1 SGHTA and CDR2 FQGNSA. The CDR3 loop spans 14 amino acids. Trimming at V came to 7 bases and at J to 9 bases, leaving 10 bases not matched to a gene. The CDR3 region is CASTIGPREGEQFF. As DNA, the CDR3 is TGTGCCAGCACCATTGGGCCGCGGGAGGGTGAGCAGTTCTTC. The full variable domain, its missing parts supplied by reference TRBV7-2 and TRBJ2-1, is GAGVSQSPSNKVTEKGKDVELRCDPISGHTALYWYRQSLGQGLEFLIYFQGNSAPDKSGLPSDRFSAERTGGSVSTLTIQRTQQEDSAVYLCASTIGPREGEQFFGPGTRLTVL.

The J gene is TRBJ2-7, the V gene TRBV2, with 7 bases fitting TRBD2. The length of the CDR3 is 12 residues. The V gene's germline CDR1 is SNHLY and CDR2 FYNNEI. Trimming removed 8 bases from V and 3 bases from J; junction bases left unmatched: 4. CDR3 sequence reads: CASGGDDYEQYF. Written as DNA, the CDR3 is TGTGCCAGCGGGGGGGACGACTACGAGCAGTACTTC. The full variable domain, completed using reference TRBV2 and TRBJ2-7, is EPEVTQTPSHQVTQMGQEVILRCVPISNHLYFYWYRQILGQKVEFLVSFYNNEISEKSEIFDDQFSVERPDGSNFTLKIRSTKLEDSAMYFCASGGDDYEQYFGPGTRLTVT.

The chain is built from TRBV28 and TRBJ2-4; D is possibly TRBD1 (6 bases). Between the trimmed V and J ends, which lost 0 bases and 1 base, there was a span of 19 bases. Germline loops: CDR1 MDHEN, CDR2 SYDVKM. This CDR3 has 19 amino acids. CDR3 region: CASSLWGRGDDPAKNIQYF. In nucleotides, the CDR3 is TGTGCCAGCAGTTTATGGGGCAGGGGAGATGACCCGGCCAAAAACATTCAGTACTTC.

In this sample, this clone turned up once. The chain carries TRBV5-1 and TRBJ2-7; 7 positions agree with TRBD1. The CDR3 runs 12 residues. V shed 9 bases, J shed 6 bases, and the junction held 9 bases outside the gene matches. Per the germline V gene, CDR1 is SGHRS and CDR2 is YFSETQ. CDR3 sequence (DNA): TGCGCCATGGTACAGGGGAACTGCGAGCAGTACTTC. Amino acid sequence: CAMVQGNCEQYF.

This clone has just a few counts. The chain uses TRBV29-1 and TRBJ1-1; D unclear. The CDR3 is 13 residues long. Trimming shortened V by 6 bases and J by 5 bases, and 16 bases separated the two germline ends. Germline V gene sequence: CDR1 SQVTM, CDR2 ANQGSEA. The DNA of the CDR3 is TGCAGCGTCGCGGACTCCCACTGGACTGAAGCTTTCTTT. The encoded protein is CSVADSHWTEAFF.

The chain carries TRBV27 and TRBJ2-1; D unclear. V lost 9 bases to trimming and J lost 0 bases, with 15 bases between them. The CDR3 runs to 15 residues. Germline CDR1 and CDR2: MNHEY and SMNVEV (reference sequence). CDR3 loop: CASGKWGSSYNEQFF. DNA for the CDR3: TGTGCCAGTGGGAAGTGGGGTTCCTCCTACAATGAGCAGTTCTTC.

This chain uses TRBV14 with TRBJ1-1, with a possible D match to TRBD1 (6 bases). Germline CDR1 and CDR2: SGHDN and FVKESK. The CDR3 runs 21 residues. Deletions cut 0 bases from V and 1 base from J, with 27 bases between. CDR3 loop: CASSQESLTGIRVRWNTEAFF. The DNA of the CDR3 is TGTGCCAGCAGCCAAGAATCTCTAACAGGGATACGGGTAAGATGGAACACTGAAGCTTTCTTT.

This rearrangement joins TRBV7-2 to TRBJ1-2; D is ambiguous. V lost 2 bases to trimming and J lost 8 bases, with 15 bases between them. This CDR3 comprises 14 residues. CDR1 is SGHTA and CDR2 is FQGNSA in the germline V gene. CDR3 protein: CASSLKREFGGYTF. CDR3 bases: TGTGCCAGCAGCTTAAAACGGGAGTTCGGCGGCTACACCTTC.

This clone was recorded only once. The chain is built from TRBV2 and TRBJ1-2; 7 bases are shared with TRBD1. Germline-derived CDR1 and CDR2 are SNHLY and FYNNEI. The CDR3 is 14 residues long. The V gene end was trimmed by 4 bases and the J gene end by 3 bases; junction bases not matched to a gene: 5. This CDR3 is CASSGLGTDYGYTF. The CDR3, as DNA: TGTGCCAGCAGTGGGCTCGGGACAGACTATGGCTACACCTTC.

A remark on this clone: The same CDR3 is also encoded by other DNA sequences in this sample. The V gene is TRBV7-2, the J gene TRBJ2-7, with TRBD2 matching over 15 bases. The CDR3 covers 15 residues. V was pared by 3 bases and J by 7 bases, with 4 bases of the junction left unmatched. Germline-derived CDR1 and CDR2 are SGHTA and FQGNSA. The CDR3 DNA is TGTGCCAGCAGCTTGGGACTAGCGGGAGGAGGGGAGCAGTACTTC. This translates into CASSLGLAGGGEQYF.

The chain combines TRBV2 with TRBJ1-5; TRBD1 matches 8 bases. Germline V gene data show CDR1 as SNHLY and CDR2 as FYNNEI. The ends lost 6 bases at V and 0 bases at J; junction bases unmatched: 1. This CDR3 has 14 residues. CDR3 residues: CASRGQVSNQPQHF. DNA of the CDR3: TGTGCCAGCAGGGGACAGGTTAGCAATCAGCCCCAGCATTTT.

A note on this clone: Other DNA sequences in this sample translate to the same CDR3. V is TRBV28 and J is TRBJ1-3; D remains ambiguous. Germline V lookup: CDR1 MDHEN, CDR2 SYDVKM. V was trimmed by 1 base and J by 4 bases, leaving 5 bases between them. This CDR3 has 13 residues. CDR3 DNA: TGTGCCAGCAGTTTATCCAGCGGAAACACCATATATTTT. As protein: CASSLSSGNTIYF.

The rearrangement links TRBV6-1 to TRBJ1-1; D remains unclear. This CDR3 is 15 amino acids long. Deletions cut 6 bases from V and 6 bases from J, with 20 bases between. Germline V gene data show CDR1 as MNHNS and CDR2 as SASEGT. CDR3 region: CASRPRGRVYAEAFF. Here the CDR3 DNA reads TGTGCCAGCAGACCCAGAGGAAGGGTTTACGCTGAAGCTTTCTTT.

The chain is built from TRBV25-1 and TRBJ2-2; weak D call: TRBD2 (6 bases). V was trimmed by 11 bases and J by 5 bases, leaving 12 bases between them. The V gene's germline CDR1 is MGHDK and CDR2 SYGVNS. The CDR3 sequence is 12 residues long. In DNA form, the CDR3 reads TGTGCCTGCGGGGTTGCGACCGGGGAGCTGTTTTTT. The encoded protein is CACGVATGELFF. Using reference TRBV25-1 and TRBJ2-2 for the parts outside the CDR3, the full variable domain is EADIYQTPRYLVIGTGKKITLECSQTMGHDKMYWYQQDPGMELHLIHYSYGVNSTEKGDLSSESTVSRIRTEHFPLTLESARPSHTSQYLCACGVATGELFFGEGSRLTVL.

The genes are TRBV7-2 and TRBJ1-3; D gene unclear. The CDR3 length is 12 residues. CDR1 and CDR2 from the germline V gene are SGHTA and FQGNSA. Trimming cost V 4 bases and J 0 bases, with 1 base left between them. The chain's CDR3 is CASSYSGNTIYF. The CDR3 DNA reads TGTGCCAGCAGCTACTCTGGAAACACCATATATTTT.

This sequence joins TRBV19 and TRBJ1-5; no firm D call. Germline CDR1 and CDR2: LNHDA and SQIVND (reference sequence). There are 13 residues in the CDR3. The V and J ends lost 5 bases and 0 bases respectively, with 5 bases between them. For the CDR3, the DNA is TGTGCCAGTAGTTCAGCTAGCAATCAGCCCCAGCATTTT. It is translated as CASSSASNQPQHF.

The sample holds one count of this clone. The chain is built from TRBV30 and TRBJ2-1; TRBD2 agrees at 9 bases. The CDR3 length is 14 residues. From germline, CDR1 is GTSNPN and CDR2 SVGIG (reference sequence). V lost 4 bases and J lost 3; bases outside the gene matches: 4. The CDR3, as DNA: TGTGCCTGGATTAGCGGGGGCCTCTACAATGAGCAGTTCTTC. Amino acid sequence: CAWISGGLYNEQFF.

This rearrangement joins TRBV7-9 to TRBJ1-4; no definite D call. Germline CDR1 and CDR2: SEHNR and FQNEAQ (reference sequence). V was cut by 0 bases and J by 8 bases, with 16 bases left in between. This CDR3 spans 16 amino acids. CDR3 residues: CASSLALRLGGEKLFF. CDR3 DNA sequence: TGTGCCAGCAGCTTAGCGCTGAGGTTGGGAGGAGAAAAACTGTTTTTT.

The V and J genes are TRBV4-1 and TRBJ1-5; the match to TRBD1 covers 10 bases. The germline gives CDR1 MGHRA, CDR2 YSYEKL. After removal of 3 bases from V and 4 bases from J, the junction contained 6 bases not matched to a gene. CDR3 length equals 16 residues. The chain's CDR3 is CASSQTGTGVNQPQHF. CDR3 DNA: TGCGCCAGCAGCCAGACCGGGACAGGGGTTAATCAGCCCCAGCATTTT.